This T cell receptor (beta chain) was sequenced during a study of cytomegalovirus exposure and HLA in healthy donors. PCR employed 60 Vbeta and 13 Jbeta primers. TCRdb's table, derived via immunoSEQ multiplex PCR, lists solely in-frame clones and lacks some. The table includes about 150,000 clones, 75% to 80% detected once. Overall study results and limits: Reports showed the classifier diagnosing cytomegalovirus status with high specificity and sensitivity. Accurate HLA-A and HLA-B prediction from TCR beta sequences was reported for most subjects.

On this clone: Its specificity is not known.

CDR3 length: 15 amino acids. V shed 4 bases and J 6 bases; nucleotides not matched to a gene: 8. Per germline, CDR1 SGHRS and CDR2 YFSETQ. The sequencing sample was made of PBMCs. The TCR was taken from a woman in her twenties or thirties in good health and CMV-seronegative. The J gene is TRBJ1-1, the V gene TRBV5-1; 11 bases line up with TRBD1. CDR3 nucleotide sequence: TGCGCCAGCAGCGACGGACAGGGGGCCTGGGCTGAAGCTTTCTTT. Its translation is CASSDGQGAWAEAFF.